These T cell receptor beta chains were read from a single sample in a study of blood T cell repertoires in COVID-19. This table comes from immunoSEQ multiplex PCR, and its TCRdb copy is limited to in-frame clones, with some not included. The data show tens of thousands of clones, roughly 76% seen once. Sequencing input: peripheral blood. These receptors came from a human donor in a cohort sampled during active COVID-19. Both conserved end residues are part of each CDR3. D genes are given only for firm matches. Where a row states a size, it is once, few, many or the class of an expanded clone; other rows omit it.

D	size	V	J	CDR3	DNA
TRBD1	once	TRBV5-1	TRBJ2-7	CASSLVSGTALYEQYF	TGCGCCAGCAGCTTGGTTTCCGGGACAGCACTATACGAGCAGTACTTC
NA	NA	TRBV4-3	TRBJ1-2	CASSQEGRGVNYGYTF	TGCGCCAGCAGCCAAGAAGGTCGGGGGGTGAACTATGGCTACACCTTC
TRBD1	NA	TRBV7-8	TRBJ2-1	CASSSNAGQVRNEQFF	TGTGCCAGCAGCTCCAACGCGGGACAGGTTAGGAATGAGCAGTTCTTC
NA	NA	TRBV18	TRBJ1-5	CASSPEGNQPQHF	TGTGCCAGCTCACCTGAGGGCAATCAGCCCCAGCATTTT
NA	many	TRBV9	TRBJ1-5	CASSVGAGGNQPQHF	TGTGCCAGCAGCGTAGGAGCAGGGGGCAATCAGCCCCAGCATTTT
TRBD2	NA	TRBV7-2	TRBJ2-1	CASSLAAGGLGVEQFF	TGTGCCAGCAGCTTAGCCGCGGGGGGGCTGGGGGTTGAGCAGTTCTTC
NA	NA	TRBV28	TRBJ2-5	CASSPGFRGTETQYF	TGTGCCAGCAGTCCCGGATTCCGGGGAACAGAGACCCAGTACTTC
NA	NA	TRBV10-2	TRBJ1-4	CASSDARIGTNEKLFF	TGCGCCAGCAGTGACGCCAGGATCGGAACTAATGAAAAACTGTTTTTT
NA	NA	TRBV20-1	TRBJ2-7	CSARGDSEQYF	TGCAGTGCTAGAGGGGACTCCGAGCAGTACTTC
TRBD2	NA	TRBV11-1	TRBJ2-1	CASSARLAGASNEQFF	TGTGCCAGCAGCGCCCGACTAGCGGGAGCGTCCAATGAGCAGTTCTTC
TRBD2	NA	TRBV23-1	TRBJ2-5	CASSQRTSGRQKETQYF	TGCGCCAGCAGTCAAAGGACTAGCGGGAGACAGAAAGAGACCCAGTACTTC
TRBD2	NA	TRBV29-1	TRBJ2-1	CSVESGVNNEQFF	TGCAGCGTCGAAAGCGGGGTGAACAATGAGCAGTTCTTC
NA	NA	TRBV13	TRBJ2-1	CASSRDNYNEQFF	TGTGCCAGCAGCCGTGACAACTACAATGAGCAGTTCTTC
TRBD1	NA	TRBV6-5	TRBJ1-2	CASSTGGGNYGYTF	TGTGCCAGCAGTACAGGGGGCGGTAACTATGGCTACACCTTC
NA	NA	TRBV6-5	TRBJ1-2	CASSYSRDRNYGYTF	TGTGCCAGCAGTTACTCGAGAGACAGAAACTATGGCTACACCTTC
NA	NA	TRBV23-1	TRBJ2-7	CATKQGSYEQYF	TGCGCCACCAAACAGGGCTCCTACGAGCAGTACTTC
NA	NA	TRBV4-3	TRBJ2-7	CASSQFGQGAGEREQYF	TGCGCCAGCAGCCAATTCGGTCAAGGTGCAGGGGAGCGCGAGCAGTACTTC
TRBD1	NA	TRBV10-3	TRBJ2-1	CAISESIFSMAQGGGPVEQFF	TGTGCCATCAGTGAGTCGATTTTCTCGATGGCACAGGGGGGTGGCCCCGTGGAGCAGTTCTTC
TRBD1	NA	TRBV5-5	TRBJ2-7	CASSYGQGGHYEQYF	TGTGCCAGCAGCTATGGACAGGGGGGACATTACGAGCAGTACTTC
NA	NA	TRBV19	TRBJ1-5	CASSLGQNSNQPQHF	TGTGCCAGTAGTCTTGGACAGAATAGCAATCAGCCCCAGCATTTT
TRBD2	NA	TRBV5-6	TRBJ2-1	CASSYRLAGDYNEQFF	TGTGCCAGCAGCTACAGACTAGCGGGGGATTACAATGAGCAGTTCTTC
TRBD2	NA	TRBV6-1	TRBJ2-3	CASSESRTSGTDTQYF	TGTGCCAGCAGTGAATCTAGGACTAGCGGCACAGATACGCAGTATTTT
NA	few	TRBV6-4	TRBJ2-2	CASSVNRNTGELFF	TGTGCCAGCAGTGTAAACAGGAACACCGGGGAGCTGTTTTTT
TRBD2	NA	TRBV7-9	TRBJ2-5	CASSAIGRGQETQYF	TGTGCCAGCAGCGCCATCGGGCGGGGGCAAGAGACCCAGTACTTC
NA	few	TRBV2	TRBJ2-7	CASRGIVAGTYEQYF	TGTGCCAGCCGGGGGATCGTGGCTGGAACCTACGAGCAGTACTTC
NA	NA	TRBV6-5	TRBJ2-3	CASRSTGVRADTQYF	TGTGCCAGCAGATCGACGGGGGTAAGGGCAGATACGCAGTATTTT
TRBD2	NA	TRBV5-1	TRBJ2-1	CASSLGLAGGYNEQFF	TGCGCCAGCAGCTTGGGACTAGCGGGCGGGTACAATGAGCAGTTCTTC